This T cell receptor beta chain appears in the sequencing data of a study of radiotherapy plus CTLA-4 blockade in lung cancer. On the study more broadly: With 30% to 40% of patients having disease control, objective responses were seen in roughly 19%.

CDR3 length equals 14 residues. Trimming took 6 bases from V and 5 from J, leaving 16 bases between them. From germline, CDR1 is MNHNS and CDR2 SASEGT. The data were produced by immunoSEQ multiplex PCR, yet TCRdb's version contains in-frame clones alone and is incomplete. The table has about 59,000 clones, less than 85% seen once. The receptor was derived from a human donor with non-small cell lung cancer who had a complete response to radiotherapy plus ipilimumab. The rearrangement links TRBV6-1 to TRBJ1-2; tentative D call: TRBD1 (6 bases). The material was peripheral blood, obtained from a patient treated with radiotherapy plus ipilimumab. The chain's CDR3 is CASSLDRGGYGYTF. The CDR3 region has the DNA TGTGCCAGCAGCCTAGATAGAGGGGGATATGGCTACACCTTC.